The rows below give T cell receptor beta chains drawn from one sample of a study of blood T cells in healthy people across ages. TCRdb re-called the 5' RACE reads through MiXCR, storing one row per CDR3 protein. The table includes around 500,000 distinct CDR3 sequences, about 26% detected once. These records were also assigned to another study, of T cells of mothers and their children.

Material: blood. These receptor sequences come from a boy younger than 10 in good health. The CDR3 runs from the conserved cysteine through the conserved F or W. A D gene is named only where the DNA matches it firmly. Not every row has a clone size; where given, it reads once, few, many or a size class.

clone_size	d_call	v_call	j_call	cdr3_aa	cdr3_nt
-	TRBD1	TRBV7-9	TRBJ2-7	CASSFPDRVHEQYF	TGTGCCAGCAGCTTCCCGGACAGGGTCCACGAGCAGTACTTC
-	-	TRBV10-3	TRBJ2-1	CAILGGSYNEQFF	TGTGCCATCCTGGGGGGCTCCTACAATGAGCAGTTCTTC
-	-	TRBV27	TRBJ1-1	CASSFRRDTEAFF	TGTGCCAGCAGTTTTAGGAGGGACACTGAAGCTTTCTTT
-	-	TRBV20-1	TRBJ2-5	CSALGAGRETQYF	TGCAGTGCCCTTGGGGCAGGGAGGGAGACCCAGTACTTC
-	-	TRBV7-8	TRBJ2-5	CASSLVPRTGQETQYF	TGTGCCAGCAGCTTAGTTCCGAGAACAGGGCAAGAGACCCAGTACTTC
-	-	TRBV4-1	TRBJ2-4	CASSQRALAKNIQYF	TGCGCCAGCAGCCAGCGGGCATTAGCCAAAAACATTCAGTACTTC
many	-	TRBV12-3/TRBV12-4	TRBJ2-3	CASLQSDTQYF	TGTGCCAGCCTTCAATCAGATACGCAGTATTTT
-	TRBD2	TRBV11-2	TRBJ2-5	CASTHPEREKRAETQYF	TGTGCCAGCACACACCCCGAGCGGGAGAAGCGGGCAGAGACCCAGTACTTC
-	TRBD2	TRBV20-1	TRBJ2-7	CSASVRLAGVYEQYF	TGCAGTGCTAGTGTCCGACTAGCGGGAGTCTACGAGCAGTACTTC
few	-	TRBV5-5	TRBJ1-1	CASSLLEMNTEAFF	TGTGCCAGCAGCTTGCTGGAAATGAACACTGAAGCTTTCTTT
-	TRBD2	TRBV10-3	TRBJ2-7	CATGTSGGKNEQYF	TGTGCCACCGGGACTAGCGGGGGTAAGAACGAGCAGTACTTC
-	TRBD2	TRBV7-2	TRBJ2-7	CASSSVGRAYEQYF	TGTGCCAGCAGCTCGGTGGGGAGGGCCTACGAGCAGTACTTC
-	TRBD2	TRBV20-1	TRBJ2-3	CSARDMTSGRDTQYF	TGCAGTGCTAGAGATATGACTAGCGGGAGAGATACGCAGTATTTT
-	TRBD1	TRBV7-9	TRBJ1-2	CASSSATLPGQGYTF	TGTGCCAGCAGCTCCGCGACTCTACCGGGACAGGGTTACACCTTC
-	-	TRBV28	TRBJ2-7	CASRLHYEQYF	TGTGCCAGCAGGCTCCACTACGAGCAGTACTTC
-	TRBD1	TRBV9	TRBJ2-6	CASSPRTGAHSGANVLTF	TGTGCCAGCAGCCCCCGGACAGGGGCTCACTCTGGGGCCAACGTCCTGACTTTC
few	-	TRBV5-1	TRBJ1-1	CASSLRGHPNTEAFF	TGCGCCAGCAGCTTGCGGGGACACCCGAACACTGAAGCTTTCTTT
-	TRBD1	TRBV10-3	TRBJ2-5	CAISESATTGGLEQYF	TGTGCCATCAGTGAGTCGGCAACCACAGGGGGATTAGAGCAGTACTTC
few	TRBD1	TRBV12-3/TRBV12-4	TRBJ1-1	CASTGGRNTEAFF	TGTGCCAGTACAGGGGGAAGGAACACTGAAGCTTTCTTT
few	-	TRBV7-2	TRBJ2-5	CASSPEGTQYF	TGTGCCAGCAGCCCCGAAGGGACCCAGTACTTC
-	TRBD2	TRBV30	TRBJ2-3	CAWSLAGATDTQYF	TGTGCCTGGTCTCTAGCGGGGGCCACAGATACGCAGTACTTT
few	-	TRBV10-3	TRBJ2-3	CAISEGPPRTDTQYF	TGTGCCATCAGTGAAGGTCCCCCCAGGACAGATACGCAGTATTTT
-	-	TRBV7-9	TRBJ1-4	CASGSSGINEKLFF	TGTGCCAGCGGCTCGAGCGGGATTAATGAAAAACTGTTTTTT
-	TRBD1	TRBV5-1	TRBJ1-1	CASSWDSNTEAFF	TGCGCCAGCAGCTGGGACAGTAACACTGAAGCTTTCTTT
-	-	TRBV3-1	TRBJ1-2	CASSQSGGYTF	TGTGCCAGCAGCCAGTCGGGGGGCTACACCTTC
few	TRBD2	TRBV5-1	TRBJ2-7	CASSFGGNGEQYF	TGCGCCAGCAGCTTCGGGGGGAACGGAGAGCAGTACTTC
-	-	TRBV7-9	TRBJ2-5	CASSPRDGSQETQYF	TGTGCCAGCAGCCCCCGGGACGGGAGCCAAGAGACCCAGTACTTC
few	-	TRBV6-6	TRBJ2-2	CASIGEILNTGELFF	TGTGCCAGCATTGGTGAGATTCTGAACACCGGGGAGCTGTTTTTT
-	-	TRBV5-1	TRBJ2-2	CASSLRQITGELFF	TGCGCCAGCAGCTTGAGACAGATCACCGGGGAGCTGTTTTTT
-	TRBD1	TRBV7-2	TRBJ2-5	CASSFDRAQETQYF	TGTGCCAGCAGCTTTGACAGGGCCCAAGAGACCCAGTACTTC
-	TRBD2	TRBV24-1	TRBJ2-3	CATSDESGASTDTQYF	TGTGCCACCAGTGATGAAAGCGGGGCAAGCACAGATACGCAGTATTTT
few	TRBD2	TRBV4-3	TRBJ2-5	CASSQGNPVGLAGGDETQYF	TGCGCCAGCAGCCAAGGGAATCCTGTCGGACTAGCGGGAGGTGATGAGACCCAGTACTTC
few	TRBD1	TRBV12-3/TRBV12-4	TRBJ2-5	CASSLGGQEETQYF	TGTGCCAGCAGTTTAGGGGGACAGGAAGAGACCCAGTACTTC
-	-	TRBV30	TRBJ2-7	CAWRDSYEQYF	TGTGCCTGGAGAGACAGCTACGAGCAGTACTTC
few	TRBD2	TRBV6-1	TRBJ2-7	CASMTSGSVKGYEQYF	TGTGCCAGCATGACTAGCGGGAGCGTTAAGGGCTACGAGCAGTACTTC
once	-	TRBV7-9	TRBJ1-2	CASSFASSRQEVMHGYTF	TGTGCCAGCAGCTTTGCTTCCTCGAGACAGGAAGTAATGCATGGCTACACCTTC
few	TRBD1	TRBV20-1	TRBJ2-6	CSARVTGTISGANVLTF	TGCAGTGCTAGAGTGACAGGGACAATCTCTGGGGCCAACGTCCTGACTTTC
-	-	TRBV24-1	TRBJ2-1	CATSEAGFSEQFF	TGTGCCACCAGTGAAGCAGGGTTTAGTGAGCAGTTCTTC
many	TRBD1	TRBV28	TRBJ1-2	CASGWTGGMGIGGYTF	TGTGCCAGCGGATGGACAGGGGGGATGGGGATAGGAGGCTACACCTTC
few	-	TRBV6-5	TRBJ1-2	CASTTGIWGRYGYTF	TGTGCCAGCACCACGGGGATCTGGGGGAGGTATGGCTACACCTTC
few	-	TRBV12-3/TRBV12-4	TRBJ1-4	CASSRLLSNEKLFF	TGTGCCAGCAGTCGCCTATTATCTAATGAAAAACTGTTTTTT
-	TRBD2	TRBV5-1	TRBJ2-3	CASSLWGGASTDTQYF	TGCGCCAGCAGCTTGTGGGGGGGTGCTAGCACAGATACGCAGTATTTT